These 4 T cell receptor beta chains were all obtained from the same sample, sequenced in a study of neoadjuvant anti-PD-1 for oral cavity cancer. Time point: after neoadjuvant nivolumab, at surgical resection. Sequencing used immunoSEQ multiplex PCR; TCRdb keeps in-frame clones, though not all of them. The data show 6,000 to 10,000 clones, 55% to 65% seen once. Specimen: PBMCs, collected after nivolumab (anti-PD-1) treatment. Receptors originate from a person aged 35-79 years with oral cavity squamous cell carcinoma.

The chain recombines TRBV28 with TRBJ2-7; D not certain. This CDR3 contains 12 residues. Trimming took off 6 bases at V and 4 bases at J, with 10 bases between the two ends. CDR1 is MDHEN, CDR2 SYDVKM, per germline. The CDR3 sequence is CASSPGPYEQYF. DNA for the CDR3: TGTGCCAGCAGCCCCGGACCGTACGAGCAGTACTTC. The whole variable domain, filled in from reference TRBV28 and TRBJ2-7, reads DVKVTQSSRYLVKRTGEKVFLECVQDMDHENMFWYRQDPGLGLRLIYFSYDVKMKEKGDIPEGYSVSREKKERFSLILESASTNQTSMYLCASSPGPYEQYFGPGTRLTVT.

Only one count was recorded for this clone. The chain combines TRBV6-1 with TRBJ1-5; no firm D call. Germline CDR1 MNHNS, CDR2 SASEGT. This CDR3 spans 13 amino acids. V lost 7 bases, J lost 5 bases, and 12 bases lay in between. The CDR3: CASTRGRDQPQHF. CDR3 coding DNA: TGTGCCAGCACAAGAGGTAGGGATCAGCCCCAGCATTTT.

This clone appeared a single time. CDR3 amino acids: CATLPDLVGEKLFF. The CDR3 bases are TGTGCCACCCTACCGGACTTGGTGGGAGAAAAACTGTTTTTT. The chain links TRBV28 to TRBJ1-4; D is unclear. This CDR3 spans 14 amino acids. The V gene lost 10 bases and the J gene lost 8 bases, with 20 bases spanning the gap. Germline V lookup: CDR1 MDHEN, CDR2 SYDVKM.

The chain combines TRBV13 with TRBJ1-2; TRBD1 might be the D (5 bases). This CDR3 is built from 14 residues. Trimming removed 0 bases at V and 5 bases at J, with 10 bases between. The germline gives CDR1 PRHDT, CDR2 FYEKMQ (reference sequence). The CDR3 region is CASSLGTGGYGYTF. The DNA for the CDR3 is TGTGCCAGCAGCTTAGGCACGGGGGGGTATGGCTACACCTTC.